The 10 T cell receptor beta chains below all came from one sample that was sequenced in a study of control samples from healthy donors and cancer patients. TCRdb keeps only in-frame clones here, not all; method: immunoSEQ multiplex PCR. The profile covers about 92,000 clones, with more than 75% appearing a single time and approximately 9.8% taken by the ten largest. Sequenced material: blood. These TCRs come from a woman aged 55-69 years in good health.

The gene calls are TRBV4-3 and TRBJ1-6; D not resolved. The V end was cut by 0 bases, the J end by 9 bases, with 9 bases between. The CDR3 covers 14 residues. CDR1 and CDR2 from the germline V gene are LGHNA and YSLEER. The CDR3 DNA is TGCGCCAGCAGCCAAGATTTGGACTTTTCACCCCTCCACTTT. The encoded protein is CASSQDLDFSPLHF.

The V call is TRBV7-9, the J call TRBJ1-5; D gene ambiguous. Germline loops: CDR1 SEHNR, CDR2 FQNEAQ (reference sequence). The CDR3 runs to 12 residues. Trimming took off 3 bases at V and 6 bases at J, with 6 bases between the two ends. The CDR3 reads CASSLGFQPQHF. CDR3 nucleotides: TGTGCCAGCAGCTTGGGTTTTCAGCCCCAGCATTTT.

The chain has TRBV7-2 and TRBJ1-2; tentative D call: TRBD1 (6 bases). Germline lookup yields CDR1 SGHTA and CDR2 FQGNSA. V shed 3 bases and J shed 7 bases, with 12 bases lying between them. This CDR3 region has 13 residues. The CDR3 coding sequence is TGTGCCAGCAGCTTGGCAGGGGCGCTTGGCTACACCTTC. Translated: CASSLAGALGYTF.

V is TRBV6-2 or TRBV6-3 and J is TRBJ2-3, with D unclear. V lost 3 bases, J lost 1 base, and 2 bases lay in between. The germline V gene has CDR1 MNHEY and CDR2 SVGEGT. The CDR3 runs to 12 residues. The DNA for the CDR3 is TGTGCCAGCAGTTATGGCACAGATACGCAGTATTTT. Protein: CASSYGTDTQYF.

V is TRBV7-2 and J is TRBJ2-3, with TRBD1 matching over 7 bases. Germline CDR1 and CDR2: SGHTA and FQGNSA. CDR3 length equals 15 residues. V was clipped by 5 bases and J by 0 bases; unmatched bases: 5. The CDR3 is CASSQQGTSTDTQYF. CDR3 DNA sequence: TGTGCCAGCAGCCAACAGGGGACCAGCACAGATACGCAGTATTTT.

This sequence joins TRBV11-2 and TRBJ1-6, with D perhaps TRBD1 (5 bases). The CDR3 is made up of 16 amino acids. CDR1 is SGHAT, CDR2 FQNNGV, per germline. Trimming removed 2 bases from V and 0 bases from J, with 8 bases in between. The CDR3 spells CASSLNTGSYNSPLHF. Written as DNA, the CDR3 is TGTGCCAGCAGCTTAAATACAGGCTCCTATAATTCACCCCTCCACTTT.

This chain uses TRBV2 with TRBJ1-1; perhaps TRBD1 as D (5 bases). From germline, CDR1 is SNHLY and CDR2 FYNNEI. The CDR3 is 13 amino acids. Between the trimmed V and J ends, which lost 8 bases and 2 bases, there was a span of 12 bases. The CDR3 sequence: CASPRGHNTEAFF. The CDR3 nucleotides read TGTGCCAGCCCCCGGGGCCATAACACTGAAGCTTTCTTT.

CDR3 coding DNA: TGTGCCACCAGTGAGGCCGACACGAATCAGCCCCAGCATTTT. Encoded protein: CATSEADTNQPQHF. This chain joins TRBV24-1 and TRBJ1-5; no reliable D call. The length of the CDR3 is 14 residues. Germline-derived CDR1 and CDR2 are KGHDR and SFDVKD. The germline V and J ends were trimmed by 4 bases and 4 bases, with 10 bases remaining between them.

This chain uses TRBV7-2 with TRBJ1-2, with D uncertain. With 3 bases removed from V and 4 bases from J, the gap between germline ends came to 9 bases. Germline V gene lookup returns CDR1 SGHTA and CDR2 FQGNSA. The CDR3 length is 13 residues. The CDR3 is CASSFPTIYGYTF. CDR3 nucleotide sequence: TGTGCCAGCAGCTTCCCGACGATCTATGGCTACACCTTC.

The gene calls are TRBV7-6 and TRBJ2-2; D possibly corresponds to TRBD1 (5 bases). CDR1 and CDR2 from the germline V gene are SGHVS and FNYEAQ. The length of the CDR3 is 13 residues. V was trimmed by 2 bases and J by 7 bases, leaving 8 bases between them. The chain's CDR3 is CASSLSGFGELFF. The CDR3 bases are TGTGCCAGCAGCTTATCAGGGTTCGGGGAGCTGTTTTTT.